This record concerns one TCR beta chain sequence. This may come from a read error, since a much larger clone is one base off. The data derive from a study of T cells in Graves' hyperthyroidism and ophthalmopathy. Study information: Once the initial diagnosis was made, peripheral blood was obtained before any treatment.

Authors of the study amplified TCR beta CDR3 regions from RNA transcripts. TCR CDR3 regions were first amplified by RT-PCR with HTBI primers. TCRdb reprocessed the multiplex PCR reads with MiXCR, giving one entry per CDR3 protein. The data contain some 370,000 distinct CDR3 sequences, about a sixth of them singletons. The source is a woman between 25 and 40 years old with Graves' hyperthyroidism that later progressed to Graves' ophthalmopathy. Sample: blood.

The CDR3 sequence: CATSRGGQETKYF. DNA of the CDR3: TGTGCCACCAGCAGAGGCGGACAAGAGACCAAGTACTTC. The chain joins TRBV15 to TRBJ2-5, with D perhaps matching TRBD1 (5 bases). Per germline, CDR1 LNHNV and CDR2 YYDKDF (reference sequence). The CDR3 has 13 residues.